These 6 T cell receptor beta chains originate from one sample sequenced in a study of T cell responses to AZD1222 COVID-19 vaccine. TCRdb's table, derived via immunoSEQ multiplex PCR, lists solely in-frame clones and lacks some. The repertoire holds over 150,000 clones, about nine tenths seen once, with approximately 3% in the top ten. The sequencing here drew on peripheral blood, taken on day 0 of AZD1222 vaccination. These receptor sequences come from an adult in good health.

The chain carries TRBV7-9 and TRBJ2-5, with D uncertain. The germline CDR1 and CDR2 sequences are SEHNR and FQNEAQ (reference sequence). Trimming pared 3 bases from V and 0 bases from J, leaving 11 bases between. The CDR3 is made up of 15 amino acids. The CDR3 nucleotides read TGTGCCAGCAGCTTTTCCGAGTTTAACCAAGAGACCCAGTACTTC. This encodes CASSFSEFNQETQYF.

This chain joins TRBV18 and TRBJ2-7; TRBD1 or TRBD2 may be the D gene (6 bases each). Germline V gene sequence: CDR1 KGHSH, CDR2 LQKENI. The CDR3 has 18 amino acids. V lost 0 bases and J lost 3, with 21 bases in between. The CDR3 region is CASSPPRGPGTALYEQYF. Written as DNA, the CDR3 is TGTGCCAGCTCACCACCCCGGGGGCCAGGGACTGCCCTCTACGAGCAGTACTTC.

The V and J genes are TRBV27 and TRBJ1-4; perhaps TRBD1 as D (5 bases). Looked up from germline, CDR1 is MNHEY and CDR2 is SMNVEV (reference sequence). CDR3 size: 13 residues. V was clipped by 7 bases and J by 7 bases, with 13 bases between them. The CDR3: CASKQAGREKLFF. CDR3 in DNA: TGTGCCAGCAAACAGGCCGGGCGTGAAAAACTGTTTTTT.

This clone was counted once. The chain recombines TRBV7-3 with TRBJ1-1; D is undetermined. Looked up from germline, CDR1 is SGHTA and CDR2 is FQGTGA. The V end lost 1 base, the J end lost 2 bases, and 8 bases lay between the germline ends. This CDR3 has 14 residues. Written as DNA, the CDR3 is TGTGCCAGCAGCTTAAGCAGAGAAAACACTGAAGCTTTCTTT. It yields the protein CASSLSRENTEAFF.

As DNA, the CDR3 is TGTGCCAGCATCCCACAGGGACATCCTGGAAACACCATATATTTT. Translating gives CASIPQGHPGNTIYF. The chain carries TRBV6-2 or TRBV6-3 and TRBJ1-3; D possibly corresponds to TRBD1 (6 bases). Trimming left V 7 bases short and J 2 bases short, with 15 bases between. The CDR3 is 15 residues long. CDR1 is MNHEY, CDR2 SVGEGT, per germline.

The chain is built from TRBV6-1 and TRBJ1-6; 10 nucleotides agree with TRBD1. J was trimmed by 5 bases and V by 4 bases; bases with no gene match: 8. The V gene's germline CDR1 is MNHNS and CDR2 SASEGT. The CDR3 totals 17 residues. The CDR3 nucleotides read TGTGCCAGCAGTGGACAGACAGGGGGCGTTAATAATTCACCCCTCCACTTT. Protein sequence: CASSGQTGGVNNSPLHF.